Listed below are T cell receptor beta chains from one sample, sequenced in a study of cytomegalovirus exposure and HLA in healthy donors. The protocol was immunoSEQ multiplex PCR, while the TCRdb copy is restricted to in-frame clones and leaves out a portion. The table shows roughly 170,000 clones, with 70% to 85% occurring only once. The material sequenced was PBMCs. The receptors were sampled from a girl aged 2 to 10 in good health and CMV-seropositive. Each CDR3 is given with its conserved first and last residue. D genes are given only for firm matches. Not all rows give a size; the values are once, few, many and, for expanded clones, a class.

CDR3 protein: CASSLWGLETDTQYF
CDR3 DNA: TGTGCCAGCAGTTTGTGGGGACTAGAGACAGATACGCAGTATTTT
V gene: TRBV28
clone size: once
J gene: TRBJ2-3
D gene: TRBD2

CDR3 protein: CASLSFLAGGYTF
CDR3 DNA: TGTGCCAGCCTATCCTTCTTGGCGGGTGGCTACACCTTC
V gene: TRBV6-1
clone size: NA
J gene: TRBJ1-2
D gene: NA

CDR3 protein: CASRLPLATGLGTYEQYF
CDR3 DNA: TGCGCCAGCAGACTCCCCCTAGCAACAGGGTTAGGGACCTACGAGCAGTACTTC
V gene: TRBV10-1
clone size: NA
J gene: TRBJ2-7
D gene: NA

CDR3 protein: CASSRQVSYEQYF
CDR3 DNA: TGTGCCAGCAGCAGACAGGTTTCCTACGAGCAGTACTTC
V gene: TRBV27
clone size: once
J gene: TRBJ2-7
D gene: NA

CDR3 protein: CASSQQSGEQYF
CDR3 DNA: TGCGCCAGCAGCCAGCAGTCGGGGGAGCAGTACTTC
V gene: TRBV5-1
clone size: NA
J gene: TRBJ2-7
D gene: NA

CDR3 protein: CASSPTGTANTEAFF
CDR3 DNA: TGTGCCAGCTCACCGACCGGGACAGCGAACACTGAAGCTTTCTTT
V gene: TRBV18
clone size: NA
J gene: TRBJ1-1
D gene: TRBD1

CDR3 protein: CASSLAAGTGELFF
CDR3 DNA: TGTGCCAGCAGCTTAGCCGCCGGGACCGGGGAGCTGTTTTTT
V gene: TRBV7-6
clone size: few
J gene: TRBJ2-2
D gene: NA

CDR3 protein: CASSYRLETAEAFF
CDR3 DNA: TGTGCCAGCAGTTACCGCCTCGAGACAGCTGAAGCTTTCTTT
V gene: TRBV6-6
clone size: NA
J gene: TRBJ1-1
D gene: NA

CDR3 protein: CASKTTGTGFEKLFF
CDR3 DNA: TGTGCCAGCAAAACCACCGGGACAGGGTTTGAAAAACTGTTTTTT
V gene: TRBV6-1
clone size: NA
J gene: TRBJ1-4
D gene: TRBD1

CDR3 protein: CASSEPLASYNEQFF
CDR3 DNA: TGCGCCAGCAGTGAACCCCTAGCGAGTTACAATGAGCAGTTCTTC
V gene: TRBV10-1
clone size: NA
J gene: TRBJ2-1
D gene: NA

CDR3 protein: CASTDDLGGPPLHF
CDR3 DNA: TGTGCCAGTACCGACGACTTGGGGGGTCCACCCCTCCACTTT
V gene: TRBV19
clone size: NA
J gene: TRBJ1-6
D gene: NA

CDR3 protein: CAWSPGGRGYTF
CDR3 DNA: TGTGCCTGGAGTCCGGGAGGTAGAGGCTACACCTTC
V gene: TRBV30
clone size: NA
J gene: TRBJ1-2
D gene: NA

CDR3 protein: CAWSGAGAGQARTDTQYF
CDR3 DNA: TGTGCCTGGAGTGGGGCGGGGGCGGGACAGGCACGCACAGATACGCAGTATTTT
V gene: TRBV30
clone size: NA
J gene: TRBJ2-3
D gene: NA

CDR3 protein: CASSLYQGLYEAFF
CDR3 DNA: TGTGCCAGCAGTTTATATCAGGGACTATATGAAGCTTTCTTT
V gene: TRBV27
clone size: once
J gene: TRBJ1-1
D gene: NA

CDR3 protein: CASVRGGSYEQYF
CDR3 DNA: TGTGCCAGCGTCAGGGGAGGGTCCTACGAGCAGTACTTC
V gene: TRBV6-5
clone size: few
J gene: TRBJ2-7
D gene: NA

CDR3 protein: CAWSLGGQTFNQPQHF
CDR3 DNA: TGTGCCTGGAGTTTGGGGGGACAGACATTCAATCAGCCCCAGCATTTT
V gene: TRBV30
clone size: few
J gene: TRBJ1-5
D gene: TRBD1

CDR3 protein: CASSYSRVSGANVLTF
CDR3 DNA: TGTGCCAGCAGTTACTCGCGGGTTTCTGGGGCCAACGTCCTGACTTTC
V gene: TRBV6-5
clone size: NA
J gene: TRBJ2-6
D gene: NA

CDR3 protein: CSAQRGETQYF
CDR3 DNA: TGCAGTGCTCAAAGGGGAGAGACCCAGTACTTC
V gene: TRBV20-1
clone size: NA
J gene: TRBJ2-5
D gene: NA

CDR3 protein: CASSPYSGELFF
CDR3 DNA: TGCGCCAGCAGCCCGTATTCCGGGGAGCTGTTTTTT
V gene: TRBV4-1
clone size: NA
J gene: TRBJ2-2
D gene: NA

CDR3 protein: CASSFTSDNEQFF
CDR3 DNA: TGCGCCAGCAGCTTCACTAGTGACAATGAGCAGTTCTTC
V gene: TRBV5-1
clone size: NA
J gene: TRBJ2-1
D gene: NA

CDR3 protein: CASSHPGQGRTEAFF
CDR3 DNA: TGTGCCAGCAGTCACCCGGGACAGGGAAGAACTGAAGCTTTCTTT
V gene: TRBV28
clone size: NA
J gene: TRBJ1-1
D gene: TRBD1

CDR3 protein: CASSQLQTLAGYNEQFF
CDR3 DNA: TGCGCCAGCAGCCAACTGCAGACACTAGCGGGATACAATGAGCAGTTCTTC
V gene: TRBV4-1
clone size: once
J gene: TRBJ2-1
D gene: TRBD2

CDR3 protein: CASSFPRTSGRAYNEQFF
CDR3 DNA: TGCGCCAGCAGCTTCCCTCGTACTAGCGGGAGGGCCTACAATGAGCAGTTCTTC
V gene: TRBV5-1
clone size: NA
J gene: TRBJ2-1
D gene: TRBD2

CDR3 protein: CASSPWARRYMDTEAFF
CDR3 DNA: TGTGCCAGTAGCCCCTGGGCAAGGCGCTACATGGACACTGAAGCTTTCTTT
V gene: TRBV19
clone size: NA
J gene: TRBJ1-1
D gene: NA

CDR3 protein: CASGRGTDNEQFF
CDR3 DNA: TGTGCCAGCGGCAGGGGGACTGACAATGAGCAGTTCTTC
V gene: TRBV28
clone size: NA
J gene: TRBJ2-1
D gene: NA

CDR3 protein: CASSVGGIGTGELFF
CDR3 DNA: TGTGCCAGCAGCGTAGGAGGGATAGGCACCGGGGAGCTGTTTTTT
V gene: TRBV9
clone size: NA
J gene: TRBJ2-2
D gene: NA

CDR3 protein: CASSLGSGVGETQYF
CDR3 DNA: TGTGCCAGCAGCTTGGGTAGCGGGGTTGGAGAGACCCAGTACTTC
V gene: TRBV5-6
clone size: NA
J gene: TRBJ2-5
D gene: TRBD2

CDR3 protein: CAWTRGRRSSYEQYF
CDR3 DNA: TGTGCCTGGACCAGGGGGAGGCGGAGCTCCTACGAGCAGTACTTC
V gene: TRBV30
clone size: NA
J gene: TRBJ2-7
D gene: NA

CDR3 protein: CASSLGLGASNYGYTF
CDR3 DNA: TGTGCCAGCAGTTTAGGCTTAGGGGCCTCTAACTATGGCTACACCTTC
V gene: TRBV27
clone size: NA
J gene: TRBJ1-2
D gene: NA

CDR3 protein: CASSPQGWIGGCPF
CDR3 DNA: TGTGCCAGCAGCCCCCAGGGGTGGATTGGGGGATGCCCGTTC
V gene: TRBV13
clone size: NA
J gene: TRBJ2-7
D gene: NA

CDR3 protein: CASIGARGTGSYEQYF
CDR3 DNA: TGTGCCAGTATCGGAGCTCGTGGAACGGGCTCCTACGAGCAGTACTTC
V gene: TRBV28
clone size: NA
J gene: TRBJ2-7
D gene: NA

CDR3 protein: CAWTGPVGNTIYF
CDR3 DNA: TGTGCCTGGACAGGGCCAGTCGGAAACACCATATATTTT
V gene: TRBV30
clone size: NA
J gene: TRBJ1-3
D gene: NA

CDR3 protein: CASRTGNTEAFF
CDR3 DNA: TGTGCCAGCAGAACGGGGAACACTGAAGCTTTCTTT
V gene: TRBV7-9
clone size: NA
J gene: TRBJ1-1
D gene: NA

CDR3 protein: CASSPGGLEQYF
CDR3 DNA: TGTGCCAGCAGCCCAGGCGGACTCGAGCAGTACTTC
V gene: TRBV6-6
clone size: NA
J gene: TRBJ2-7
D gene: NA

CDR3 protein: CASSRVAGGPGETQYF
CDR3 DNA: TGTGCCAGCAGCCGGGTAGCGGGAGGGCCGGGGGAGACCCAGTACTTC
V gene: TRBV7-9
clone size: NA
J gene: TRBJ2-5
D gene: TRBD2

CDR3 protein: CAWSVNKRERFF
CDR3 DNA: TGTGCCTGGAGTGTTAATAAGAGAGAGCGGTTCTTC
V gene: TRBV30
clone size: NA
J gene: TRBJ2-1
D gene: NA

CDR3 protein: CASSDQGNNSPLHF
CDR3 DNA: TGTGCCAGCAGTGACCAGGGGAATAATTCACCCCTCCACTTT
V gene: TRBV2
clone size: NA
J gene: TRBJ1-6
D gene: NA

CDR3 protein: CASSPQDSGNTIYF
CDR3 DNA: TGTGCCAGCTCACCACAAGACAGTGGAAACACCATATATTTT
V gene: TRBV18
clone size: NA
J gene: TRBJ1-3
D gene: NA

CDR3 protein: CASSLAGGTREGEELFF
CDR3 DNA: TGCGCCAGCAGCTTGGCAGGGGGAACCCGCGAGGGCGAGGAGCTGTTTTTT
V gene: TRBV5-1
clone size: few
J gene: TRBJ2-2
D gene: TRBD1

CDR3 protein: CAWSVTARNEKLFF
CDR3 DNA: TGTGCCTGGAGTGTCACCGCTAGGAATGAAAAACTGTTTTTT
V gene: TRBV30
clone size: NA
J gene: TRBJ1-4
D gene: NA

CDR3 protein: CASTEIYRASPGNTIYF
CDR3 DNA: TGTGCCAGCACTGAAATTTACAGGGCCAGCCCTGGAAACACCATATATTTT
V gene: TRBV6-1
clone size: NA
J gene: TRBJ1-3
D gene: NA

CDR3 protein: CSARTQETQYF
CDR3 DNA: TGCAGTGCTAGGACTCAAGAGACCCAGTACTTC
V gene: TRBV20-1
clone size: NA
J gene: TRBJ2-5
D gene: NA

CDR3 protein: CASSLVGSRKVRNEQFF
CDR3 DNA: TGTGCCAGCAGCTTAGTCGGAAGCAGGAAGGTAAGAAATGAGCAGTTCTTC
V gene: TRBV7-9
clone size: NA
J gene: TRBJ2-1
D gene: NA

CDR3 protein: CASSSARLAGGYEQYF
CDR3 DNA: TGTGCCAGCAGTTCCGCCCGACTAGCGGGAGGGTACGAGCAGTACTTC
V gene: TRBV28
clone size: NA
J gene: TRBJ2-7
D gene: TRBD2

CDR3 protein: CASSTTGDRQPQHF
CDR3 DNA: TGTGCCAGCAGCACCACAGGGGACCGGCAGCCCCAGCATTTT
V gene: TRBV28
clone size: once
J gene: TRBJ1-5
D gene: TRBD1

CDR3 protein: CASSWPGTGSEQYF
CDR3 DNA: TGTGCCAGCAGCTGGCCTGGGACAGGGAGCGAGCAGTACTTC
V gene: TRBV5-4
clone size: NA
J gene: TRBJ2-7
D gene: TRBD1

CDR3 protein: CASSFGGGETQYF
CDR3 DNA: TGCGCCAGCAGCTTTGGCGGGGGGGAGACCCAGTACTTC
V gene: TRBV5-1
clone size: NA
J gene: TRBJ2-5
D gene: TRBD2

CDR3 protein: CASSPWTAVYSF
CDR3 DNA: TGTGCCAGCAGCCCTTGGACAGCTGTCTACTCCTTC
V gene: TRBV11-3
clone size: NA
J gene: TRBJ1-2
D gene: NA

CDR3 protein: CASSLGLVSYEQYF
CDR3 DNA: TGTGCCAGCAGCTTAGGCCTGGTCAGCTACGAGCAGTACTTC
V gene: TRBV13
clone size: NA
J gene: TRBJ2-7
D gene: NA

CDR3 protein: CASSLEYSRGTEAFF
CDR3 DNA: TGCGCCAGCAGCTTGGAGTACAGCCGAGGGACTGAAGCTTTCTTT
V gene: TRBV5-1
clone size: few
J gene: TRBJ1-1
D gene: NA

CDR3 protein: CASSLGGGAEQYF
CDR3 DNA: TGTGCCAGCAGCTTAGGGGGAGGTGCCGAGCAGTACTTC
V gene: TRBV11-1
clone size: medium-sized
J gene: TRBJ2-7
D gene: NA

CDR3 protein: CASSLRGGEGFEQYF
CDR3 DNA: TGTGCCAGCAGTTTACGGGGTGGGGAGGGTTTCGAGCAGTACTTC
V gene: TRBV28
clone size: NA
J gene: TRBJ2-7
D gene: TRBD2

CDR3 protein: CAWALPGTGNQPQHF
CDR3 DNA: TGTGCCTGGGCCCTTCCTGGGACAGGGAATCAGCCCCAGCATTTT
V gene: TRBV30
clone size: NA
J gene: TRBJ1-5
D gene: TRBD1

CDR3 protein: CASSQATGGAYNEQFF
CDR3 DNA: TGTGCCAGCAGCCAAGCAACAGGGGGCGCTTACAATGAGCAGTTCTTC
V gene: TRBV14
clone size: once
J gene: TRBJ2-1
D gene: TRBD1